The 32 T cell receptor beta chains reported below all come from one sample, sequenced in a study of blood T cells in healthy people across ages. A second PCR, run for roughly 7 to 11 cycles, used a sample-barcoded 5' primer plus a J-beta primer mix. TCRdb ran MiXCR on the 5' RACE reads and lists one entry per CDR3 protein. The sample lists over 500,000 distinct CDR3 sequences; around 27% were seen once. These data are also associated with another study on T cells of mothers and their children.

The sample comprised blood. These receptors were obtained from a boy aged 2-15 years in good health.

This clonotype has more than one count but fewer than ten. The genes are TRBV10-3 and TRBJ2-1; the D is unclear. CDR1 is ENHRY, CDR2 SYGVKD, per germline. With 6 bases removed from V and 8 bases from J, the gap between germline ends came to 8 bases. The CDR3 sequence is 11 residues long. The CDR3 loop is CAISGRDEQFF. CDR3 nucleotides: TGTGCCATCAGCGGAAGGGATGAGCAGTTCTTC.

The table lists this clonotype with a few counts. This sequence joins TRBV2 and TRBJ2-7; 10 bases fit TRBD2. Near its end, the DNA agrees better with TRBJ2-1, so the J call may be wrong. This CDR3 comprises 16 residues. Germline V gene sequence: CDR1 SNHLY, CDR2 FYNNEI. Here the CDR3 DNA reads TGTGCCAGCACCGATAGCGGGAGGTTTGACTTTCATGAGCAGTTCTTC. Protein product: CASTDSGRFDFHEQFF.

The table lists this clonotype with a few counts. The gene calls are TRBV20-1 and TRBJ1-2, with 8 bases fitting TRBD1. J lost 3 bases, V lost 6 bases, and 12 bases had no gene match. Germline V CDR1 and CDR2: DFQATT, SNEGSKA (reference sequence). This CDR3 comprises 15 residues. The CDR3 loop reads CSAPRTGMIDYGYTF. For the CDR3, the DNA is TGCAGTGCCCCAAGGACAGGGATGATAGACTATGGCTACACCTTC.

This chain links TRBV18 with TRBJ2-3; 10 bases line up with TRBD2. Germline V gene sequence: CDR1 KGHSH, CDR2 LQKENI. V lost 2 bases to trimming and J lost 6 bases; unmatched junction nucleotides: 5. The CDR3 is 15 amino acids. This CDR3 is CASSPTSGAVDTQYF. The CDR3 nucleotides read TGTGCCAGCTCACCAACTAGCGGGGCCGTGGATACGCAGTATTTT.

This clonotype was seen only a few times. The chain links TRBV20-1 to TRBJ1-2; D not resolved. With 8 bases removed from V and 7 bases from J, the gap between germline ends came to 11 bases. The CDR3 has 10 residues. Germline assignment: CDR1 DFQATT and CDR2 SNEGSKA (reference sequence). CDR3 nucleotides: TGCAGTCCGAACAGTCGTGGCTACACCTTC. Amino acids: CSPNSRGYTF.

V and J are TRBV4-2 and TRBJ1-2, with 7 bases aligning to TRBD1. Germline-derived CDR1 and CDR2 are LGHNA and YNFKEQ. The V gene end was trimmed by 3 bases and the J gene end by 4 bases; junction bases not matched to a gene: 8. This CDR3 region has 15 residues. The CDR3 DNA reads as TGTGCCAGCAGCCACCCCGGGACAGAGGTCTATGGCTACACCTTC. This gives the protein CASSHPGTEVYGYTF.

Regarding this clonotype: The missing conserved phenylalanine or tryptophan at the end of this CDR3 makes a read error likely. The chain has TRBV18 and TRBJ2-4; 9 bases fit TRBD1. Germline CDR1 is KGHSH and CDR2 is LQKENI. This CDR3 comprises 17 residues. V shed 1 base, J shed 3 bases, and the junction held 7 bases outside the gene matches. The CDR3 nucleotides are TGTGCCAGCTCACCACTTCGGGACAGGGTAGACAAAAACATTCAGTACCTC. Translation: CASSPLRDRVDKNIQYL.

The chain employs TRBV20-1 and TRBJ2-5, with D unclear. The J call may be wrong; the DNA end is better matched by TRBJ2-7. CDR1 is DFQATT, CDR2 SNEGSKA, per germline (reference sequence). There are 12 residues in the CDR3. As DNA, the CDR3 is TGCAGTGCTAGAGATCCCGTATTCGAGCAGTACTTC. Protein sequence: CSARDPVFEQYF.

The V and J genes are TRBV6-2 or TRBV6-3 and TRBJ2-1; the match to TRBD2 covers 10 bases. Trimming cost V 2 bases and J 0 bases; bases outside gene matches: 4. Germline-derived CDR1 and CDR2 are MNHEY and SVGEGT. The CDR3 covers 17 residues. CDR3 region: CASSYRASGSSYNEQFF. CDR3 sequence (DNA): TGTGCCAGCAGTTACAGGGCTAGCGGGAGCTCCTACAATGAGCAGTTCTTC.

The chain carries TRBV10-3 and TRBJ2-5, with 7 bases fitting TRBD1. The end of the DNA aligns better with TRBJ2-7, so the J call may be wrong. This CDR3 region has 13 residues. Germline values: CDR1 ENHRY, CDR2 SYGVKD. The chain's CDR3 is CASSFRAGGEQYF. In DNA, the CDR3 is TGTGCCAGCAGCTTCAGAGCAGGGGGCGAGCAGTACTTC.

The chain carries TRBV30 and TRBJ1-2, with D maybe TRBD1 (6 bases). V lost 2 bases, J lost 5 bases, and 9 bases lay in between. The CDR3 is 12 residues long. The germline CDR1 and CDR2 sequences are GTSNPN and SVGIG (reference sequence). The CDR3 region is CAWSSTGYGYTF. The CDR3 coding sequence is TGTGCCTGGAGTAGTACAGGGTATGGCTACACCTTC.

The table lists this clonotype with a count of one. The rearrangement joins TRBV5-1 to TRBJ2-5, with 9 bases that match TRBD1. The V gene's germline CDR1 is SGHRS and CDR2 YFSETQ. The CDR3 runs to 16 residues. With V trimmed by 0 bases and J by 4 bases, 7 bases remained unmatched. This chain's CDR3 is CASSLETQGAGETQYF. The CDR3 DNA follows: TGCGCCAGCAGCTTGGAAACACAGGGGGCAGGAGAGACCCAGTACTTC.

The rearrangement joins TRBV6-2 or TRBV6-3 to TRBJ2-7; 8 bases are shared with TRBD1. This CDR3 comprises 11 residues. The V segment lost 4 bases and the J segment 11 bases; nucleotides outside the gene matches: 4. Per germline, CDR1 MNHEY and CDR2 SVGEGT. CDR3 region: CASSSGQGEYF. For the CDR3, the DNA is TGTGCCAGCAGTTCCGGACAGGGCGAGTACTTC.

The chain joins TRBV3-1 to TRBJ2-7, with 8 bases that match TRBD1. Germline V gene data show CDR1 as LGHDT and CDR2 as YNNKEL (reference sequence). J gave up 6 bases and V 5 bases, and 9 bases lay outside the gene matches. CDR3 length: 14 residues. CDR3 loop: CASSEGQGRGEQYF. The CDR3 DNA reads as TGTGCCAGCAGCGAAGGACAGGGTCGGGGCGAGCAGTACTTC.

The V and J genes are TRBV10-3 and TRBJ2-1; D is tentatively TRBD1 or TRBD2 (5 bases each). In germline, CDR1 is ENHRY, CDR2 SYGVKD. This CDR3 is 13 amino acids long. V dropped 4 bases and J dropped 5 bases, with 9 bases sitting between them. The CDR3 nucleotides are TGTGCCATCAGTGTTGGGACGCACAATGAGCAGTTCTTC. This encodes CAISVGTHNEQFF.

The rearrangement joins TRBV20-1 to TRBJ2-5; 9 bases map to TRBD1. The ends lost 5 bases at V and 3 bases at J; junction bases unmatched: 10. The CDR3 has 15 residues. Germline CDR1 DFQATT, CDR2 SNEGSKA (reference sequence). The CDR3 sequence: CSAAHTRDREETQYF. The CDR3 DNA sequence: TGCAGTGCTGCGCATACCCGGGACAGGGAAGAGACCCAGTACTTC.

The chain has TRBV5-1 and TRBJ2-1; 12 bases agree with TRBD2. The CDR3 has 14 amino acids. Losses at the gene ends were 3 bases for V and 8 bases for J; bases not matched to a gene: 3. Germline V gene sequence: CDR1 SGHRS, CDR2 YFSETQ. The CDR3 DNA reads TGCGCCAGCAGCTCGACTAGCGGGAGCCATGAGCAGTTCTTC. Protein sequence: CASSSTSGSHEQFF.

The V gene is TRBV9, the J gene TRBJ2-2; a weak D match, TRBD2 (6 bases). The length of the CDR3 is 12 residues. V was cut by 2 bases and J by 7 bases, with 6 bases left in between. Germline values: CDR1 SGDLS, CDR2 YYNGEE. The CDR3 bases are TGTGCCAGCAGCGTGCGGGGCGGGGAGCTGTTTTTT. Its translation: CASSVRGGELFF.

This clonotype came up once. V and J are TRBV13 and TRBJ1-4; tentative D call: TRBD1 (6 bases). Trimming shortened V by 3 bases and J by 5 bases, and 10 bases separated the two germline ends. Germline CDR1 reads PRHDT; CDR2 reads FYEKMQ (reference sequence). The CDR3 totals 14 residues. The CDR3 is CASSFRGGNEKLFF. The CDR3 coding sequence is TGTGCCAGCAGCTTCAGGGGAGGCAATGAAAAACTGTTTTTT.

This clonotype has just a few counts. The CDR3 loop reads CASSLTGGISSGELFF. CDR3 bases: TGTGCCAGCAGCCTTACAGGGGGAATATCTTCCGGGGAGCTGTTTTTT. This rearrangement joins TRBV7-2 to TRBJ2-2; TRBD1 agrees at 8 bases. V trimming: 5 bases; J trimming: 6 bases; junction bases outside the gene matches: 11. The CDR3 is 16 amino acids. Germline lookup yields CDR1 SGHTA and CDR2 FQGNSA.

The CDR3 loop reads CSARDQIYEQYF. The CDR3 coding sequence is TGCAGTGCTAGAGATCAAATCTACGAGCAGTACTTC. The chain carries TRBV20-1 and TRBJ2-7; D is unclear. Looked up from germline, CDR1 is DFQATT and CDR2 is SNEGSKA (reference sequence). Trimming stripped 0 bases from V and 3 bases from J, with 6 bases between. CDR3 length: 12 residues.

The chain joins TRBV20-1 to TRBJ2-7, with D possibly called TRBD1 or TRBD2 (5 bases each). Trimming removed 5 bases from V and 2 bases from J, with 13 bases in between. The CDR3 length is 13 residues. CDR1 and CDR2 (germline): DFQATT, SNEGSKA (reference sequence). DNA for the CDR3: TGCAGTGCTGGAGCAGGGACGGCCTACGAGCAGTACTTC. It specifies CSAGAGTAYEQYF.

The chain is built from TRBV20-1 and TRBJ2-1; D uncertain. This CDR3 is built from 14 residues. Trimming removed 3 bases from V and 9 bases from J, with 18 bases in between. The germline gives CDR1 DFQATT, CDR2 SNEGSKA (reference sequence). The CDR3 is CSASPPSAVFEQFF. CDR3 sequence (DNA): TGCAGTGCTAGTCCCCCTAGTGCGGTATTTGAGCAGTTCTTC.

The chain links TRBV29-1 to TRBJ2-5, with D perhaps TRBD1 or TRBD2 (5 bases each). In germline, CDR1 is SQVTM, CDR2 ANQGSEA. The length of the CDR3 is 15 residues. Trimming stripped 3 bases from V and 5 bases from J, with 19 bases between. The CDR3 sequence: CSVDPTGRIRETQYF. CDR3 DNA sequence: TGCAGCGTTGATCCTACGGGGCGGATCAGGGAGACCCAGTACTTC.

The chain combines TRBV2 with TRBJ1-1, with TRBD1 matching over 9 bases. J lost 3 bases, V lost 9 bases, and 5 bases had no gene match. This CDR3 region has 13 residues. Germline V lookup: CDR1 SNHLY, CDR2 FYNNEI. The CDR3 sequence: CASPDRGDTEAFF. The DNA for the CDR3 is TGTGCCAGTCCCGACAGGGGGGACACTGAAGCTTTCTTT. Full variable domain (remainder filled in from reference TRBV2 and TRBJ1-1): EPEVTQTPSHQVTQMGQEVILRCVPISNHLYFYWYRQILGQKVEFLVSFYNNEISEKSEIFDDQFSVERPDGSNFTLKIRSTKLEDSAMYFCASPDRGDTEAFFGQGTRLTVV.

This clonotype was counted ten times or more. V usage is TRBV7-2 and J usage is TRBJ2-3; 12 bases line up with TRBD2. Germline trimming cut 10 bases from V and 2 bases from J; bases unmatched to any gene: 7. Germline CDR1 is SGHTA and CDR2 is FQGNSA. The CDR3 extends over 15 amino acids. CDR3 bases: TGTGCCACCCGATCTAGCGGGAGGGACACAGATACGCAGTATTTT. It yields the protein CATRSSGRDTDTQYF. Full variable domain (remainder filled in from reference TRBV7-2 and TRBJ2-3): GAGVSQSPSNKVTEKGKDVELRCDPISGHTALYWYRQSLGQGLEFLIYFQGNSAPDKSGLPSDRFSAERTGGSVSTLTIQRTQQEDSAVYLCATRSSGRDTDTQYFGPGTRLTVL.

This clonotype was found a few times. The rearrangement joins TRBV4-1 to TRBJ2-7; possible D gene TRBD2, 5 bases. The DNA end is more similar to TRBJ2-1, so the J call may be wrong. CDR3 size: 15 residues. In germline, CDR1 is MGHRA, CDR2 YSYEKL. CDR3 loop: CASSQVGKGYNEQFF. The CDR3 DNA reads as TGCGCCAGCAGCCAAGTCGGGAAGGGATACAATGAGCAGTTCTTC.

This clonotype was seen a few times. The chain uses TRBV12-3 or TRBV12-4 and TRBJ2-5; 13 positions agree with TRBD2. J lost 5 bases, V lost 5 bases, and 8 bases had no gene match. The CDR3 extends over 16 amino acids. CDR3 sequence: CASSGSGLAGRETQYF. The DNA for the CDR3 is TGTGCCAGCAGTGGCTCGGGACTAGCGGGACGGGAGACCCAGTACTTC.

This clonotype rates as medium-sized. V is TRBV27 and J is TRBJ1-4; TRBD1 agrees at 7 bases. The germline gives CDR1 MNHEY, CDR2 SMNVEV (reference sequence). Losses at the gene ends were 5 bases for V and 8 bases for J; bases not matched to a gene: 8. The CDR3 loop spans 14 amino acids. In DNA form, the CDR3 reads TGTGCCAGCAGTGTAAGACAGGGACAAGAAAAACTGTTTTTT. Its protein product is CASSVRQGQEKLFF.

This clonotype was seen more than once but under ten times. The V call is TRBV7-9, the J call TRBJ2-5; a weak D match, TRBD2 (6 bases). This CDR3 has 14 residues. From germline, CDR1 is SEHNR and CDR2 FQNEAQ (reference sequence). V was clipped by 5 bases and J by 11 bases, with 21 bases between them. CDR3 DNA sequence: TGTGCCAGCAGCCCCTCGGGAGTGAACCTGGAGCAGTACTTC. Translated: CASSPSGVNLEQYF.

The V gene is TRBV6-2 or TRBV6-3, the J gene TRBJ2-7; a weak D match, TRBD2 (5 bases). The V end was cut by 7 bases, the J end by 0 bases, with 13 bases between. Germline V CDR1 and CDR2: MNHEY, SVGEGT. The CDR3 is 14 residues long. The DNA of the CDR3 is TGTGCCAGCACCACTAGGTATACCTCCTACGAGCAGTACTTC. It yields the protein CASTTRYTSYEQYF.

The rearrangement joins TRBV6-5 to TRBJ2-1, with 9 bases aligning to TRBD1. There are 14 residues in the CDR3. Germline-derived CDR1 and CDR2 are MNHEY and SVGAGI. V was clipped by 5 bases and J by 10 bases; unmatched bases: 9. CDR3 DNA sequence: TGTGCCAGCAGTCTCTGGGACAGGGTAACAGAGCAGTTCTTC. Its protein is CASSLWDRVTEQFF.